These 19 T cell receptor beta chains came from one sample sequenced in a study of T-cell reconstitution after alpha-beta-depleted transplantation in children. Unique molecular identifiers tagged the TCRbeta library. TCRdb itself ran the PCR reads through MiXCR, one entry per CDR3 protein. Of about half a million distinct CDR3 sequences listed, under 15% are singletons. The material sequenced was PBMCs from the stem cell graft donor, taken from the stem cell graft. The receptors were sampled from a human donor who donated a stem cell graft to a child with combined immunodeficiency.

There are a few counts of this clonotype. The rearrangement links TRBV24-1 to TRBJ2-2, with D tentatively TRBD1 or TRBD2 (5 bases each). V was trimmed by 2 bases and J by 4 bases, leaving 10 bases between them. Germline V gene lookup returns CDR1 KGHDR and CDR2 SFDVKD. The CDR3 runs 15 residues. CDR3 DNA: TGTGCCACCAGTGATTGGGGGACCCGCACCGGGGAGCTGTTTTTT. Amino acid sequence: CATSDWGTRTGELFF.

The genes are TRBV20-1 and TRBJ2-1; 10 bases are shared with TRBD2. The CDR3 is 15 residues long. The V segment lost 1 base and the J segment 2 bases; nucleotides outside the gene matches: 2. Germline-derived CDR1 and CDR2 are DFQATT and SNEGSKA (reference sequence). The CDR3 nucleotides are TGCAGTGCTAGAGGAGCGGGAGGGCCCTACAATGAGCAGTTCTTC. Translating gives CSARGAGGPYNEQFF.

This clonotype has at least ten counts. The chain couples TRBV13 to TRBJ2-1; 10 nucleotides line up with TRBD2. CDR3 size: 17 residues. Germline values: CDR1 PRHDT, CDR2 FYEKMQ (reference sequence). J gave up 6 bases and V 5 bases, and 13 bases lay outside the gene matches. The CDR3 DNA sequence: TGTGCCAGCAGCGTCCACCTTGGGAGCGGGAGGGCCAATGAGCAGTTCTTC. Protein product: CASSVHLGSGRANEQFF.

This chain joins TRBV20-1 and TRBJ2-2; 8 bases fit TRBD1. This CDR3 region has 13 residues. CDR1 is DFQATT and CDR2 is SNEGSKA in the germline V gene (reference sequence). CDR3 amino acids: CTLDRAHTGELFF. The CDR3, as DNA: TGCACTTTGGACAGGGCCCACACCGGGGAGCTGTTTTTT.

V and J are TRBV21-1 and TRBJ2-7. TRBV21-1 is termed a pseudogene. The CDR3 consists of 16 residues. CDR3 amino acids: CASSKGRRRKPYEQYF. The CDR3 bases are TGTGCCAGCAGCAAAGGGAGAAGGCGAAAACCCTACGAGCAGTACTTC.

The V call is TRBV6-2 or TRBV6-3, the J call TRBJ2-1; D is ambiguous. V shed 2 bases and J shed 0 bases, with 14 bases lying between them. Germline V lookup: CDR1 MNHEY, CDR2 SVGEGT. This CDR3 is 17 amino acids long. The CDR3 coding sequence is TGTGCCAGCAGTTACCCCCCTGGCGGATCCTCCTACAATGAGCAGTTCTTC. This encodes CASSYPPGGSSYNEQFF.

This clonotype came up a few times. This chain connects TRBV5-1 to TRBJ2-1; 12 bases map to TRBD2. Germline CDR1 and CDR2: SGHRS and YFSETQ. The CDR3 extends over 16 amino acids. With 4 bases clipped from V and 4 bases from J, the junction kept 6 bases outside the gene matches. CDR3 loop: CASSKNGLAGYNEQFF. CDR3 nucleotides: TGCGCCAGCAGCAAAAACGGACTAGCGGGGTACAATGAGCAGTTCTTC.

The V and J genes are TRBV7-2 and TRBJ2-7, with 9 bases that match TRBD2. The V gene's germline CDR1 is SGHTA and CDR2 FQGNSA. With 2 bases clipped from V and 2 bases from J, the junction kept 4 bases outside the gene matches. There are 15 residues in the CDR3. CDR3 nucleotide sequence: TGTGCCAGCAGCTTATATGCGGGAGGGACCTACGAGCAGTACTTC. Translated, it gives CASSLYAGGTYEQYF.

Ten or more counts support this clonotype. The chain joins TRBV4-3 to TRBJ2-1; 7 nucleotides align to TRBD2. The J segment lost 7 bases and the V segment lost 0 bases, leaving 9 bases of the junction unmatched. Germline V gene lookup returns CDR1 LGHNA and CDR2 YSLEER. The CDR3 sequence is 16 residues long. Written as DNA, the CDR3 is TGCGCCAGCAGCCAAGATTTAAGCGGGGCCTTTAATGAGCAGTTCTTC. This translates into CASSQDLSGAFNEQFF.

The V and J genes are TRBV15 and TRBJ1-5; D gene uncertain. Trimming left V 3 bases short and J 1 base short, with 13 bases between. The CDR3 length is 16 residues. Germline V gene sequence: CDR1 LNHNV, CDR2 YYDKDF (reference sequence). CDR3 in amino acids: CATSRSLRGSNQPQHF. The CDR3 region has the DNA TGTGCCACCAGCAGGTCCCTCCGAGGGAGCAATCAGCCCCAGCATTTT.

This clonotype turned up a few times. V and J are TRBV5-5 and TRBJ2-1; D call uncertain. This CDR3 comprises 14 residues. In germline, CDR1 is SGHKS, CDR2 YYEKEE (reference sequence). The ends were cut back, 4 bases at V and 3 bases at J, with 11 bases in the middle. The CDR3 sequence is CASSPLEDYNEQFF. CDR3 DNA sequence: TGTGCCAGCAGCCCGTTAGAAGACTACAATGAGCAGTTCTTC.

The chain links TRBV7-2 to TRBJ2-2; no definite D call. V was clipped by 5 bases and J by 3 bases, with 7 bases between them. Germline V gene lookup returns CDR1 SGHTA and CDR2 FQGNSA. The CDR3 has 13 residues. CDR3 in DNA: TGTGCCAGCAGCCGCAGCCACACCGGGGAGCTGTTTTTT. Protein: CASSRSHTGELFF.

This clonotype was picked up many times. The rearrangement links TRBV12-3 or TRBV12-4 to TRBJ2-2, with a possible D match to TRBD1 (5 bases). The length of the CDR3 is 13 residues. V was trimmed by 5 bases and J by 4 bases, leaving 8 bases between them. As DNA, the CDR3 is TGTGCCAGCAGTCCACAGGTCACCGGGGAGCTGTTTTTT. Translating gives CASSPQVTGELFF.

This chain uses TRBV12-3 or TRBV12-4 with TRBJ2-3; D possibly uses TRBD1 or TRBD2 (6 bases each). This CDR3 spans 15 amino acids. Trimming took off 6 bases at V and 2 bases at J, with 15 bases between the two ends. The CDR3 spells CASRPRGQVTDTQYF. CDR3 nucleotides: TGTGCCAGCAGACCCCGGGGGCAAGTCACAGATACGCAGTATTTT.

This clonotype was found many times. This chain connects TRBV12-3 or TRBV12-4 to TRBJ1-5; a possible D gene is TRBD1 (5 bases). Trimming shortened V by 5 bases and J by 4 bases, and 12 bases separated the two germline ends. This CDR3 contains 14 residues. In DNA, the CDR3 is TGTGCCAGCAGTCCAGGGACTTCTAATCAGCCCCAGCATTTT. It codes for CASSPGTSNQPQHF.

This clonotype has only a few counts. V and J are TRBV4-3 and TRBJ1-1; D remains ambiguous. CDR3 size: 14 residues. Germline-derived CDR1 and CDR2 are LGHNA and YSLEER. V was trimmed by 1 base and J by 1 base, leaving 7 bases between them. This CDR3 is CASSQGLTNTEAFF. In DNA form, the CDR3 reads TGCGCCAGCAGCCAAGGTTTAACGAACACTGAAGCTTTCTTT.

Only a few counts were recorded for this clonotype. The chain links TRBV27 to TRBJ2-1; TRBD2 is a possible D gene (6 bases). Germline CDR1 and CDR2: MNHEY and SMNVEV (reference sequence). V lost 11 bases to trimming and J lost 4 bases, with 27 bases between them. The CDR3 extends over 17 amino acids. This CDR3 reads CAQQWGGDQVEYNEQFF. CDR3 bases: TGTGCCCAGCAGTGGGGCGGGGATCAGGTAGAGTACAATGAGCAGTTCTTC.

This clonotype was seen ten or more times. This sequence joins TRBV7-2 and TRBJ2-1, with D unresolved. The CDR3 is made up of 15 amino acids. The germline V and J ends were trimmed by 7 bases and 11 bases, with 24 bases remaining between them. Germline-derived CDR1 and CDR2 are SGHTA and FQGNSA. CDR3 protein: CASTPQPTENFQQFF. CDR3 bases: TGTGCCAGCACCCCCCAGCCTACTGAGAACTTCCAGCAGTTCTTC.

This clonotype was observed many times. CDR3 sequence: CASSVTSGGYNEQFF. The CDR3 DNA follows: TGTGCCAGCAGTGTTACTAGCGGGGGCTACAATGAGCAGTTCTTC. The chain combines TRBV12-3 or TRBV12-4 with TRBJ2-1; 11 bases are a match to TRBD2. The CDR3 consists of 15 residues. Trimming took 5 bases from V and 3 from J; bases not matched to a gene: 3.